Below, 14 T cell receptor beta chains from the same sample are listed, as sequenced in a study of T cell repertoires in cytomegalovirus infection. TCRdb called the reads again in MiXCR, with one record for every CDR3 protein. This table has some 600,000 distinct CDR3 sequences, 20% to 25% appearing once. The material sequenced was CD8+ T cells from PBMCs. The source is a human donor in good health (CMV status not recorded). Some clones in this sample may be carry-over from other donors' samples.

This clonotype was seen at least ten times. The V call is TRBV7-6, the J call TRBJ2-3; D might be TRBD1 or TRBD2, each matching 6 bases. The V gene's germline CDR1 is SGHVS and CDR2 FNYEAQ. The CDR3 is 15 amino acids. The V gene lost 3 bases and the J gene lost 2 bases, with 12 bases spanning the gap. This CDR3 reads CASSFVRGPTDTQYF. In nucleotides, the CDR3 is TGTGCCAGCAGCTTCGTTCGGGGGCCCACAGATACGCAGTATTTT.

The CDR3 here is CASSLIVTGKGGYTF. The CDR3 region has the DNA TGTGCCAGCAGCTTAATTGTGACAGGGAAAGGTGGCTACACCTTC. The V gene is TRBV7-2, the J gene TRBJ1-2, with 7 positions matching TRBD1. With V trimmed by 2 bases and J by 7 bases, 10 bases remained unmatched. CDR1 and CDR2 from the germline V gene are SGHTA and FQGNSA. This CDR3 has 15 amino acids.

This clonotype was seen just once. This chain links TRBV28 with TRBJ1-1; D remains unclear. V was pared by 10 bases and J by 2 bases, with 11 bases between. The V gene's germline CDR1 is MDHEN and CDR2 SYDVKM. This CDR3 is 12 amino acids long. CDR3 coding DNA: TGTGCCACCACACCAGGAAACACTGAAGCTTTCTTT. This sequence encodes CATTPGNTEAFF.

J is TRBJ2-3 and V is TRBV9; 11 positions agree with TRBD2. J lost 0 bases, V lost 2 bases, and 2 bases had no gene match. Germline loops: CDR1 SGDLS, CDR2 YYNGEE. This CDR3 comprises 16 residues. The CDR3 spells CASSVSGGASTDTQYF. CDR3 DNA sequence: TGTGCCAGCAGCGTTAGCGGGGGGGCTAGCACAGATACGCAGTATTTT.

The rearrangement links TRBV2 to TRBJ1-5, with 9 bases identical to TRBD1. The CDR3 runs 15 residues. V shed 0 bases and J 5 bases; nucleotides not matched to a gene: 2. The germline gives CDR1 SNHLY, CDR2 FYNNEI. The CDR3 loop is CASSEARQGDQPQHF. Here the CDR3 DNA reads TGTGCCAGCAGTGAAGCCAGACAGGGGGATCAGCCCCAGCATTTT.

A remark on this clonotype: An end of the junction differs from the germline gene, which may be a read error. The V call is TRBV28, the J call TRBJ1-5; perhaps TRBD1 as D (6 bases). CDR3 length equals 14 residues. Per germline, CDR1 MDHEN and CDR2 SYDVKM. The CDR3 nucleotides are TGTGTCAGCAGTTTAAACAGGGTCGATCAGCCCCAGCATTTT. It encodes CVSSLNRVDQPQHF. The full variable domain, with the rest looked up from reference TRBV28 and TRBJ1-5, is DVKVTQSSRYLVKRTGEKVFLECVQDMDHENMFWYRQDPGLGLRLIYFSYDVKMKEKGDIPEGYSVSREKKERFSLILESASTNQTSMYLCVSSLNRVDQPQHFGDGTRLSIL.

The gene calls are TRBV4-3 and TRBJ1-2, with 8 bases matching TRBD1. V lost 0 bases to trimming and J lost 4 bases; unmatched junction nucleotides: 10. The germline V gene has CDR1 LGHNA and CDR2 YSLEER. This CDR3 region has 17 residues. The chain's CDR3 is CASSQDPDRDYRYGYTF. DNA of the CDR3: TGCGCCAGCAGCCAAGATCCGGACAGGGACTATCGCTATGGCTACACCTTC.

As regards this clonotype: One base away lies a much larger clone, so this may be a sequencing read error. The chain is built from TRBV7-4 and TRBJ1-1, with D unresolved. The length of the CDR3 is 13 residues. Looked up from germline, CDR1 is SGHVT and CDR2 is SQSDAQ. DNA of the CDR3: TGTGCCAGCGTATGGTTATTGAAAACTGAAGCTTTCTTT. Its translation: CASVWLLKTEAFF.

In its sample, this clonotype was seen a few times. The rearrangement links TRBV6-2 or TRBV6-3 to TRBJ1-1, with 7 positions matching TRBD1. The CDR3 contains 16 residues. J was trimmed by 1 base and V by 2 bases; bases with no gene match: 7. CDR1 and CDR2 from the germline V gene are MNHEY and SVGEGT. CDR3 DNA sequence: TGTGCCAGCAGTTACGGGCCAGGGGGAAGGAACACTGAAGCTTTCTTT. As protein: CASSYGPGGRNTEAFF.

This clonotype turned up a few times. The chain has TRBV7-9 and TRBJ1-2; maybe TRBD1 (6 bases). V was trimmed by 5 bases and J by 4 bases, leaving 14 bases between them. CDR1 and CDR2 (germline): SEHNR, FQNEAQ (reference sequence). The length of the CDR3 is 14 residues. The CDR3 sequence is CASSTGGPFYGYTF. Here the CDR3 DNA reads TGTGCCAGCAGCACCGGGGGGCCCTTCTATGGCTACACCTTC.

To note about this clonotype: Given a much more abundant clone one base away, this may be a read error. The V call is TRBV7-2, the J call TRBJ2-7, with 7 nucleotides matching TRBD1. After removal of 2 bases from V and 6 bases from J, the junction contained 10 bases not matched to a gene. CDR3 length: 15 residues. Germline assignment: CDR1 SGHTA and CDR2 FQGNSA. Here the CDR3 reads CASSLTRGQGGEQYV. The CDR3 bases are TGTGCCAGCAGCTTAACAAGGGGGCAGGGTGGCGAGCAGTACGTC.

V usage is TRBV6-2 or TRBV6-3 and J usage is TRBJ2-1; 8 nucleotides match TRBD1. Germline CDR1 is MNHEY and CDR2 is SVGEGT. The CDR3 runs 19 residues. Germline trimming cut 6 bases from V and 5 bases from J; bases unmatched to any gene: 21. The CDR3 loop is CASSSDRGGAVDSHNEQFF. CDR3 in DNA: TGTGCCAGCAGCTCTGACAGGGGAGGAGCGGTCGACAGTCACAATGAGCAGTTCTTC.

Written as DNA, the CDR3 is TGTGCCAGCAGCCCACTATGGGAGGGGAGAGAGACCCAGTACTTC. This codes for CASSPLWEGRETQYF. This sequence joins TRBV7-6 and TRBJ2-5, with TRBD2 identical over 7 bases. The V gene end was trimmed by 5 bases and the J gene end by 4 bases; junction bases not matched to a gene: 10. In germline, CDR1 is SGHVS, CDR2 FNYEAQ. This CDR3 comprises 15 residues.

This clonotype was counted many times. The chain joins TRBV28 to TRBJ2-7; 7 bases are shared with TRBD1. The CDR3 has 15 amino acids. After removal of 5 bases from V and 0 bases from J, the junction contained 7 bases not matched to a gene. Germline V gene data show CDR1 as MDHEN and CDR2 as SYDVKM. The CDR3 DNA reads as TGTGCCAGCAGTACAAGACAGGGACGCTCCTACGAGCAGTACGTC. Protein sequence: CASSTRQGRSYEQYV.